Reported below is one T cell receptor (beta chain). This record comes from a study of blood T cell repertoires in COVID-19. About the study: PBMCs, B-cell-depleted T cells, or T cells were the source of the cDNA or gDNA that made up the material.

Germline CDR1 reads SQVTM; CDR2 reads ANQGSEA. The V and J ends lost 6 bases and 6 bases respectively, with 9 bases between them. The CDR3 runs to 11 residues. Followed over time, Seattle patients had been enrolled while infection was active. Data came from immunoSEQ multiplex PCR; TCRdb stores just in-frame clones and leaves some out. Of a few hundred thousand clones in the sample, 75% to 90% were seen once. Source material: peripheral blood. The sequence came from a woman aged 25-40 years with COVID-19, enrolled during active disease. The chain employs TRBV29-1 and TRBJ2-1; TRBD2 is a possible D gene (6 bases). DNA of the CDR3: TGCAGCGTGGAGGGTCGCAATGAGCAGTTCTTC. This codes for CSVEGRNEQFF.